These 6 T cell receptor beta chains originate from one sample sequenced in a study of response to subunit inactivated influenza vaccine. One entry per CDR3 protein results from TCRdb running MiXCR on the RT-PCR reads. The data hold 710,000 or so distinct CDR3 sequences, with around a sixth observed a single time. The material sequenced was PBMCs from blood, taken about 11 days after vaccination. The receptors were gathered from a man aged 50 to 60 who received an inactivated influenza vaccine.

For the CDR3, the DNA is TGTGCCACTAACCTACGGGAGACTGAAGCTTTCTTT. It translates to CATNLRETEAFF. This rearrangement joins TRBV28 to TRBJ1-1, with unresolved D. The V gene's germline CDR1 is MDHEN and CDR2 SYDVKM. V lost 10 bases, J lost 5 bases, and 14 bases lay in between. The length of the CDR3 is 12 residues.

This clonotype was observed a handful of times. The CDR3 nucleotides are TGTGCCACCCTTTGGGCAGATACGCAGTATTTT. It encodes CATLWADTQYF. The V call is TRBV7-9, the J call TRBJ2-3; no clear D. The ends were cut back, 10 bases at V and 4 bases at J, with 9 bases in the middle. Per the germline V gene, CDR1 is SEHNR and CDR2 is FQNEAQ (reference sequence). CDR3 length: 11 amino acids.

CDR3 nucleotides: TGCAGTGCTAGAGAAGCGGGGAGCTCCTACAATGAGCAGTTCTTC. This sequence encodes CSAREAGSSYNEQFF. The chain uses TRBV20-1 and TRBJ2-1; 7 bases match TRBD2. The CDR3 contains 15 residues. V was pared by 0 bases and J by 0 bases, with 2 bases of the junction left unmatched. Germline V lookup: CDR1 DFQATT, CDR2 SNEGSKA (reference sequence).

Only a few counts were recorded for this clonotype. The chain links TRBV20-1 to TRBJ1-2, with D tentatively TRBD1 (5 bases). The V end lost 7 bases, the J end lost 8 bases, and 20 bases lay between the germline ends. CDR1 is DFQATT, CDR2 SNEGSKA, per germline (reference sequence). The CDR3 contains 13 residues. This chain's CDR3 is CSVTVAGGRGYTF. CDR3 DNA sequence: TGCAGTGTCACGGTGGCCGGGGGACGAGGCTACACCTTC.

Of note for this clonotype: The junction departs from germline at one end; a sequencing error may be responsible. The CDR3 loop is CSASVGGAASF. In nucleotides, the CDR3 is TGCAGTGCTAGTGTGGGGGGTGCGGCGTCCTTC. V gene TRBV20-1 combines with J gene TRBJ2-7; D might be TRBD2 (6 bases). The CDR3 contains 11 residues. Germline V gene data show CDR1 as DFQATT and CDR2 as SNEGSKA (reference sequence).

The genes are TRBV6-2 or TRBV6-3 and TRBJ2-1; D remains ambiguous. Between the trimmed V and J ends, which lost 4 bases and 0 bases, there was a span of 7 bases. Germline V gene lookup returns CDR1 MNHEY and CDR2 SVGEGT. This CDR3 is built from 14 residues. Here the CDR3 DNA reads TGTGCCAGCAGTTTCCTAGACTCCTACAATGAGCAGTTCTTC. It codes for CASSFLDSYNEQFF.